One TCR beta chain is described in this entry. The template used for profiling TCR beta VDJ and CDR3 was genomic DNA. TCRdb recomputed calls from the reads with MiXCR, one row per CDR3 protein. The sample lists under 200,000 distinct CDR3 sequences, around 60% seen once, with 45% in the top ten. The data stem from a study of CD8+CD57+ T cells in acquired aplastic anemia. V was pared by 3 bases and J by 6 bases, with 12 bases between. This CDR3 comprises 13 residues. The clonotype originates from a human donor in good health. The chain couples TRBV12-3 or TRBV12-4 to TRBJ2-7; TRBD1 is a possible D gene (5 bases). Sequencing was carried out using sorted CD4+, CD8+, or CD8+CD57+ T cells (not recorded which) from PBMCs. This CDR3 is CASSFLRVPEQYF. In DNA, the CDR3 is TGTGCCAGCAGTTTTCTCAGGGTCCCCGAGCAGTACTTC.